This section outlines one T cell receptor beta chain sequence together with its context. Its antigen remains unidentified. This sample is part of a study of shared clonotypes between healthy human individuals. General study points: Genetic and exposure-history diversity was limited by the few donors. Several donors showed sharing of about 4.6% of naive CD4 clonotypes.

The CDR3 consists of 14 residues. The germline gives CDR1 MGHDK, CDR2 SYGVNS. V was trimmed by 5 bases and J by 4 bases, leaving 12 bases between them. Every donor was a Caucasian adult from Nashville, Tennessee. It was across several immunoSEQ plates that each subset's genomic DNA was evenly split. The repertoire was sequenced with immunoSEQ multiplex PCR; TCRdb's copy has only in-frame clones and lacks some. Of about 2.3 million clones listed, 85% to 95% are singletons. The material sequenced was naive CD4+ T cells from PBMCs. Subset: CD45RA+ positively selected. The origin of this receptor is a man aged 18 to 30 in good health. Some clones in this sample may be carry-over from other donors' samples. The rearrangement links TRBV25-1 to TRBJ2-1, with D maybe TRBD1 (5 bases). CDR3 in amino acids: CASSSQGRYNEQFF. The CDR3 nucleotides are TGTGCCAGCAGTAGCCAGGGAAGATACAATGAGCAGTTCTTC.